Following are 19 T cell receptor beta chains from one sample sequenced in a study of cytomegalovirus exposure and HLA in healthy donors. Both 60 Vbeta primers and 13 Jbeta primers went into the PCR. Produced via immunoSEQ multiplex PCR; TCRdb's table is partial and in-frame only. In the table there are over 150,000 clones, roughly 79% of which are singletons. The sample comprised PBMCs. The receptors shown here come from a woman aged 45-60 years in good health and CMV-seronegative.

Here the CDR3 reads CASSTQTGVNQPQHF. The CDR3 DNA follows: TGTGCCAGCAGCACTCAGACAGGGGTTAATCAGCCCCAGCATTTT. The chain recombines TRBV7-2 with TRBJ1-5; 8 bases map to TRBD1. The CDR3 totals 15 residues. V shed 5 bases, J shed 4 bases, and the junction held 7 bases outside the gene matches. Germline CDR1 is SGHTA and CDR2 is FQGNSA.

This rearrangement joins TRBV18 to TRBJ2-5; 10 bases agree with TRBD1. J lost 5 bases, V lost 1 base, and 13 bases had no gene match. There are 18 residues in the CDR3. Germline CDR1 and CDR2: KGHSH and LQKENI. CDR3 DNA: TGTGCCAGCTCACCACAAAAACCGGGACAGGGGAACGGGGAGACCCAGTACTTC. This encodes CASSPQKPGQGNGETQYF.

The CDR3 region is CASSGPERLYSSEQFF. The CDR3 DNA sequence: TGTGCCAGCAGTGGGCCAGAGAGACTATACAGTTCTGAGCAGTTCTTC. The chain has TRBV6-1 and TRBJ2-1; tentatively, D is TRBD2 (5 bases). This CDR3 spans 16 amino acids. From germline, CDR1 is MNHNS and CDR2 SASEGT. Trimming removed 4 bases at V and 9 bases at J, with 22 bases between.

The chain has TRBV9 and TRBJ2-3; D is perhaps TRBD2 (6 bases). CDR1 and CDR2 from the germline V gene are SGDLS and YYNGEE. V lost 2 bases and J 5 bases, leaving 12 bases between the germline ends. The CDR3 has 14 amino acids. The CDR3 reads CASSVIAAQDTQYF. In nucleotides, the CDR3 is TGTGCCAGCAGCGTCATAGCGGCACAAGATACGCAGTATTTT.

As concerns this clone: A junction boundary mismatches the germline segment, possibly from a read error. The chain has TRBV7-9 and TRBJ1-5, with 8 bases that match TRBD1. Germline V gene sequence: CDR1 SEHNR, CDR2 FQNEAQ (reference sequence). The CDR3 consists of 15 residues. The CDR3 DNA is TGTTCCAGCAGCTCTGACAGGGGAGTCAATCAGCCCCAGCATTTT. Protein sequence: CSSSSDRGVNQPQHF.

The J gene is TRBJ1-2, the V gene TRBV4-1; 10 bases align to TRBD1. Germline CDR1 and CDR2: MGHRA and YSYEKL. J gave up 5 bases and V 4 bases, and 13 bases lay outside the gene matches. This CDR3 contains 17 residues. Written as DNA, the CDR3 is TGCGCCAGCAGCCGAACACCCCTGGGACAGGGGTCTTATGGCTACACCTTC. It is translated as CASSRTPLGQGSYGYTF.

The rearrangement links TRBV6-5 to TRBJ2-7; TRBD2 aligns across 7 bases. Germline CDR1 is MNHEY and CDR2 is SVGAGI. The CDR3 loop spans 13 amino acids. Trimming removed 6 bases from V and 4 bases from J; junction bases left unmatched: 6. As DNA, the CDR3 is TGTGCCAGCAGGACCCTACTAGCGTACGAGCAGTACTTC. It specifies CASRTLLAYEQYF.

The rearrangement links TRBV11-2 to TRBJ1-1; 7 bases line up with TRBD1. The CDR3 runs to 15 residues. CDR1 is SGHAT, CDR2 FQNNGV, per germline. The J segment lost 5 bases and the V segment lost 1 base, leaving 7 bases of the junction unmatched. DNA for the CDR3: TGTGCCAGCAGCTTAGCCCGCCAGGGGGGAACTGAAGCTTTCTTT. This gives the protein CASSLARQGGTEAFF.

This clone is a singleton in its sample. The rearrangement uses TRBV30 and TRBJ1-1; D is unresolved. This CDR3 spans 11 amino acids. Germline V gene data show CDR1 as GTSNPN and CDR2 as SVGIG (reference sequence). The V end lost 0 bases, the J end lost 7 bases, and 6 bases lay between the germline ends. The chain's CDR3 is CAWSVRDEAFF. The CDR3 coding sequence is TGTGCCTGGAGTGTACGGGATGAAGCTTTCTTT.

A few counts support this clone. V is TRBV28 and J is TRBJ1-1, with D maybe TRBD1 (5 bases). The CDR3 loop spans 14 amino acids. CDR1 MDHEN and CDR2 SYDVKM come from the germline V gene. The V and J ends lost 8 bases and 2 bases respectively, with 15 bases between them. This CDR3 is CASHRAGGNTEAFF. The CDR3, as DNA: TGTGCCAGCCATAGGGCGGGGGGAAACACTGAAGCTTTCTTT.

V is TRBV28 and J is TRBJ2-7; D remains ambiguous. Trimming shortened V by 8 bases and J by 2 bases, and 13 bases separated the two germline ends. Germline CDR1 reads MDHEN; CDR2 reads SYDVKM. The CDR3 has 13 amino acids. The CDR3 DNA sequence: TGTGCCAGCGCAATACAGTCTGCCTACGAGCAGTACTTC. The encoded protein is CASAIQSAYEQYF.

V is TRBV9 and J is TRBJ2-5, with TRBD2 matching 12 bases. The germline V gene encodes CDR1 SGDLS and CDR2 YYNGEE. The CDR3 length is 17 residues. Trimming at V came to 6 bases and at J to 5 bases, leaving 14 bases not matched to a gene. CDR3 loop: CASTSGASGRAMETQYF. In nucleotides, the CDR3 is TGTGCCAGCACCTCCGGGGCTAGCGGGAGGGCTATGGAGACCCAGTACTTC.

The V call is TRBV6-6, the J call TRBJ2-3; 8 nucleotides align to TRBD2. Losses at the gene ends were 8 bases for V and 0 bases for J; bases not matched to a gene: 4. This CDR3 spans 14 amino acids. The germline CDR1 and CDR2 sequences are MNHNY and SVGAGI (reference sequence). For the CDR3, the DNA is TGTGCCAGCGGACGGGGGGGTAGCACAGATACGCAGTATTTT. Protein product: CASGRGGSTDTQYF.

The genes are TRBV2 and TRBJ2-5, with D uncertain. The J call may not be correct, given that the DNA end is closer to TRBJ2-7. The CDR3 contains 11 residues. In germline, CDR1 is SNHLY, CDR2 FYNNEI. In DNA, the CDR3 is TGTGCCAGCAGTGGTGCCTACGAGCAGTACTTC. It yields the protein CASSGAYEQYF.

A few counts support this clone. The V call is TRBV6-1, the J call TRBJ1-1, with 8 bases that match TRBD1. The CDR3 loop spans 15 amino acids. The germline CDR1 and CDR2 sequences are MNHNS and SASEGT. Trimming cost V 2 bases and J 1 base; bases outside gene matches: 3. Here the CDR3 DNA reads TGTGCCAGCAGTGAATTGGGGACAGGGAACACTGAAGCTTTCTTT. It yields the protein CASSELGTGNTEAFF.

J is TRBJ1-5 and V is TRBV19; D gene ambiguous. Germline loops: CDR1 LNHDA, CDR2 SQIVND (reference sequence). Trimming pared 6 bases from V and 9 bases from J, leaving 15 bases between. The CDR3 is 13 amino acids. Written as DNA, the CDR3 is TGTGCCAGTAGCCTGGGCCCATCTCTGCCCCAGCATTTT. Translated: CASSLGPSLPQHF. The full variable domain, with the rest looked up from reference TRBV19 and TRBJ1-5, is DGGITQSPKYLFRKEGQNVTLSCEQNLNHDAMYWYRQDPGQGLRLIYYSQIVNDFQKGDIAEGYSVSREKKESFPLTVTSAQKNPTAFYLCASSLGPSLPQHFGDGTRLSIL.

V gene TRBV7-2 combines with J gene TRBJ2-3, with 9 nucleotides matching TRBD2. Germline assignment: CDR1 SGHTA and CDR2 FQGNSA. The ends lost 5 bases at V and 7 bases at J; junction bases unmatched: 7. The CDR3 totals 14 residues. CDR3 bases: TGTGCCAGCAGCCAACTAGCGGGTGGGCATACGCAGTATTTT. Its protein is CASSQLAGGHTQYF.

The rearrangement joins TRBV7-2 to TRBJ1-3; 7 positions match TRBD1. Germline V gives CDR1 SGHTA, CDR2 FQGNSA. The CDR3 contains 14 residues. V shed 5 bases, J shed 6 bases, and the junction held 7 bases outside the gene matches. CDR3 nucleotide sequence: TGTGCCAGCAGCGCCCGGGACAGCTCAAACACCATATATTTT. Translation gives CASSARDSSNTIYF.

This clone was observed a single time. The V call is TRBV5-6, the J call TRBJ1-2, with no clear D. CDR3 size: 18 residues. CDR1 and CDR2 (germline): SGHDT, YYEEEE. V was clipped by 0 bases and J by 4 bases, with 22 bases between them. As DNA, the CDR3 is TGTGCCAGCAGCTTGGGGGGAAGAAGGCCCGAACGGGGCTATGGCTACACCTTC. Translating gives CASSLGGRRPERGYGYTF.